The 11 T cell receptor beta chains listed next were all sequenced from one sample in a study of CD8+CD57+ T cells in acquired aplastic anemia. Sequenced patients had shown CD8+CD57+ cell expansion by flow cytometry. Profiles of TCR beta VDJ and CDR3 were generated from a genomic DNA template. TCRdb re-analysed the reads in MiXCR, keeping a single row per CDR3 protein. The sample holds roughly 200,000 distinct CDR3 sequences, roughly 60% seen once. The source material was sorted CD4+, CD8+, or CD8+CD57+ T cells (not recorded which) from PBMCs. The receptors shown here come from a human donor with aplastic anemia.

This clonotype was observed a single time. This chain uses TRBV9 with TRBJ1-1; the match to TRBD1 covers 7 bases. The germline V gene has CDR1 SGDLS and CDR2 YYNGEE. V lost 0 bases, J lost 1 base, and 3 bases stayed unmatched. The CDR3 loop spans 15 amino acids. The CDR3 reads CASSVVTGTNTEAFF. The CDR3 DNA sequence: TGTGCCAGCAGCGTAGTGACAGGGACGAACACTGAAGCTTTCTTT.

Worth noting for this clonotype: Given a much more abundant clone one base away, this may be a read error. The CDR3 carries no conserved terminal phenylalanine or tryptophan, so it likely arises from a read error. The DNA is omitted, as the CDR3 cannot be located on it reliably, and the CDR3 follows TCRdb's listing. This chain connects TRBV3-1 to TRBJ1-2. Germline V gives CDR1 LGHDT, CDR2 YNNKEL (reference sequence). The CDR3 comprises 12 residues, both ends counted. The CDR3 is CASSQDSPPLAL.

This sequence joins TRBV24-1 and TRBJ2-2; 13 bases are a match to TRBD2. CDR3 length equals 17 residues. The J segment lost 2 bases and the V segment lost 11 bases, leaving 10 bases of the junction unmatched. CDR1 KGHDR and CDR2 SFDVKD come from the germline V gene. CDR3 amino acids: CASSSRTSGSNTGELFF. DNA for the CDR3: TGTGCCAGCAGCTCGCGGACTAGCGGGAGTAACACCGGGGAGCTGTTTTTT.

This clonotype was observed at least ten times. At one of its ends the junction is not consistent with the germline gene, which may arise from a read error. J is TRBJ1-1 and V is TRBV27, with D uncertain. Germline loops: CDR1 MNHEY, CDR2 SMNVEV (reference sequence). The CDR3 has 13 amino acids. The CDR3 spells CASSLSRNTEAFF. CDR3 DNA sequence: TGCGCCAGCAGCTTGTCGCGGAACACTGAAGCTTTCTTT.

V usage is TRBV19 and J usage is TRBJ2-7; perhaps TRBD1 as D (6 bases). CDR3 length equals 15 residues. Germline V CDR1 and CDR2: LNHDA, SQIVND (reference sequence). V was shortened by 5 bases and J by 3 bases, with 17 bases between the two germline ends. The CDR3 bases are TGTGCCAGTAGTTTCGCCCACACACAGGGCTACGAGCAGTACTTC. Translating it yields CASSFAHTQGYEQYF.

CDR3 protein: CASSVKLNTEAFF. CDR3 in DNA: TGTGCCAGCAGCGTCAAGCTTAATACTGAAGCTTTCTTT. This chain joins TRBV9 and TRBJ1-1; D is uncertain. V dropped 2 bases and J dropped 5 bases, with 10 bases sitting between them. In germline, CDR1 is SGDLS, CDR2 YYNGEE. The CDR3 has 13 residues.

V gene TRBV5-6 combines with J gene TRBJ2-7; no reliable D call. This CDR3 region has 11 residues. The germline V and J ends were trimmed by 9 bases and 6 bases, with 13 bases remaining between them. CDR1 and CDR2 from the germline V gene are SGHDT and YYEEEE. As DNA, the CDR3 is TGTGCCACCGCCTCCGGGTCCGAGCAGTACTTC. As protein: CATASGSEQYF.

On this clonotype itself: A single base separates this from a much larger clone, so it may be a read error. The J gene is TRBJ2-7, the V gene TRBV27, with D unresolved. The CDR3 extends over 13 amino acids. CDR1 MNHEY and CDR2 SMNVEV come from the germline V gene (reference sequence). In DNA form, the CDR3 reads TGTGCCAGCAGTTGGGGTAACTCCTGCGAGCAGTACTTC. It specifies CASSWGNSCEQYF.

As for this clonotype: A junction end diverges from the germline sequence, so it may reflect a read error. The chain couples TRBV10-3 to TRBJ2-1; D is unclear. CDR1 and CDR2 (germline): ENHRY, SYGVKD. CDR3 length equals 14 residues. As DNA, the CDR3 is TGTGCCACCAGTGATTTGGACGGCCATAGGGAGCAGTTCTTC. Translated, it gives CATSDLDGHREQFF.

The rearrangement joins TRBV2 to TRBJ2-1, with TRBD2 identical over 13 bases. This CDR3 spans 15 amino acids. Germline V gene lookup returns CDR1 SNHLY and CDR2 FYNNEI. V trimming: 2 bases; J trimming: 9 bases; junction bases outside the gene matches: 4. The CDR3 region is CASSETSGGAGEQFF. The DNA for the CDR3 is TGTGCCAGCAGTGAAACTAGCGGGGGGGCCGGTGAGCAGTTCTTC. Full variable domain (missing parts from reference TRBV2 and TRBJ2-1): EPEVTQTPSHQVTQMGQEVILRCVPISNHLYFYWYRQILGQKVEFLVSFYNNEISEKSEIFDDQFSVERPDGSNFTLKIRSTKLEDSAMYFCASSETSGGAGEQFFGPGTRLTVL.

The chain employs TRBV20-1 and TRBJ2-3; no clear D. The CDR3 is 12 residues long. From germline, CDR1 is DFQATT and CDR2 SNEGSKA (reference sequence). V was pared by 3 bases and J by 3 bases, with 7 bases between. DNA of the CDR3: TGCAGTGCTAGTAACCCGACAGATACGCAGTATTTT. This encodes CSASNPTDTQYF.